The 20 T cell receptor beta chains reported below all come from one sample, sequenced in a study of monozygotic twins with inflammatory bowel disease. One entry per CDR3 protein, without DNA, is what TCRdb gives after re-calling the 5' RACE reads. In total, the table holds over 110,000 distinct CDR3 sequences. Sequences were obtained from blood. The source of these receptors is a human donor with ulcerative colitis or Crohn's disease, or a healthy co-twin of an affected twin (not recorded which).

The chain employs TRBV18 and TRBJ2-5; TCRdb calls TRBD2, which cannot be checked without DNA. From germline, CDR1 is KGHSH and CDR2 LQKENI. The CDR3 is 12 amino acids. The chain's CDR3 is CASSPSPETQYF.

The chain is built from TRBV4-2 and TRBJ1-2; TCRdb reports TRBD1, a call that lacks DNA to check it against. This CDR3 contains 12 residues. Germline V gives CDR1 LGHNA, CDR2 YNFKEQ. The chain's CDR3 is CASSQEAPGYTF.

V and J are TRBV6-5 and TRBJ2-7. Per germline, CDR1 MNHEY and CDR2 SVGAGI. There are 15 residues in the CDR3. CDR3 in amino acids: CASSSAGTHSYEQYF.

The V call is TRBV7-2, the J call TRBJ2-2; TCRdb reports TRBD1, a call that lacks DNA to check it against. The germline gives CDR1 SGHTA, CDR2 FQGNSA. The CDR3 contains 15 residues. CDR3 region: CASSLEPHRAGELFF.

The rearrangement links TRBV2 to TRBJ1-4; TCRdb returns TRBD1, unconfirmable since there is no DNA. The CDR3 loop spans 17 amino acids. Per the germline V gene, CDR1 is SNHLY and CDR2 is FYNNEI. CDR3 in amino acids: CASRAVGGTLSDEKLFF.

V and J are TRBV7-2 and TRBJ1-6. Looked up from germline, CDR1 is SGHTA and CDR2 is FQGNSA. The CDR3 spans 11 residues. CDR3 in amino acids: CASSLGLPLHF.

The chain joins TRBV27 to TRBJ1-6. The CDR3 extends over 15 amino acids. Germline V lookup: CDR1 MNHEY, CDR2 SMNVEV (reference sequence). CDR3 protein: CASSWSGPSNSPLHF.

The rearrangement uses TRBV4-2 and TRBJ2-1; the D call of TRBD2 rests on TCRdb alone, since no DNA is present to check it. This CDR3 comprises 16 residues. CDR1 LGHNA and CDR2 YNFKEQ come from the germline V gene. CDR3 sequence reads: CASSQVKRGGRNEQFF.

V gene TRBV4-3 combines with J gene TRBJ2-7; TCRdb gives TRBD1 as the D gene, but with no DNA this cannot be confirmed. This CDR3 has 15 amino acids. Germline V gene data show CDR1 as LGHNA and CDR2 as YSLEER. CDR3 amino acids: CASSQDRGLRKEQYF.

The rearrangement links TRBV12-3 or TRBV12-4 to TRBJ1-2; there is no DNA to check the TCRdb D call of TRBD1. This CDR3 is built from 13 residues. The CDR3 loop is CASRTTGSYGYTF.

V gene TRBV2 combines with J gene TRBJ2-1; TCRdb selects TRBD2, and the lack of DNA leaves this call unchecked. This CDR3 region has 14 residues. Germline CDR1 and CDR2: SNHLY and FYNNEI. This chain's CDR3 is CASSVAGYRSEQFF.

V usage is TRBV19 and J usage is TRBJ1-1; TCRdb's D call, TRBD1, is unchecked because there is no DNA. The CDR3 is 16 amino acids. Germline lookup yields CDR1 LNHDA and CDR2 SQIVND (reference sequence). CDR3 loop: CASSLGFGRMNTEAFF.

The chain joins TRBV7-3 to TRBJ1-4; the D gene TCRdb calls, TRBD1, cannot be checked with no DNA. CDR1 and CDR2 (germline): SGHTA, FQGTGA. CDR3 length equals 13 residues. The CDR3: CASSYSAGEKLFF.

CDR3 amino acids: CASSQDLLQNTEAFF. This rearrangement joins TRBV4-2 to TRBJ1-1. Germline-derived CDR1 and CDR2 are LGHNA and YNFKEQ. The CDR3 totals 15 residues.

This chain uses TRBV7-2 with TRBJ2-5; the D call of TRBD2 rests on TCRdb alone, since no DNA is present to check it. The germline V gene encodes CDR1 SGHTA and CDR2 FQGNSA. This CDR3 contains 15 residues. This CDR3 is CASSLGGLLKETQYF.

This sequence joins TRBV20-1 and TRBJ2-3; TCRdb proposes TRBD1, but this gene call is untestable without DNA. CDR1 DFQATT and CDR2 SNEGSKA come from the germline V gene (reference sequence). The length of the CDR3 is 16 residues. CDR3 protein: CSASLIQGSFTDTQYF.

The rearrangement joins TRBV20-1 to TRBJ2-1; TCRdb's assignment of TRBD1 cannot be checked, as there is no DNA. This CDR3 region has 14 residues. CDR1 DFQATT and CDR2 SNEGSKA come from the germline V gene (reference sequence). This CDR3 is CSAWTVSSYNEQFF.

The V gene is TRBV9, the J gene TRBJ2-5; there is no DNA to check the TCRdb D call of TRBD1. The length of the CDR3 is 13 residues. Germline-derived CDR1 and CDR2 are SGDLS and YYNGEE. This CDR3 reads CASSVSGAETQYF.

The chain uses TRBV28 and TRBJ2-2; the D call from TCRdb, TRBD1, cannot be confirmed without DNA. Germline V gene sequence: CDR1 MDHEN, CDR2 SYDVKM. The CDR3 has 15 amino acids. This chain's CDR3 is CASSLGTGAGGELFF.

The V and J genes are TRBV27 and TRBJ1-2; the D gene TCRdb calls, TRBD1, cannot be checked with no DNA. The CDR3 is 15 residues long. The germline V gene has CDR1 MNHEY and CDR2 SMNVEV (reference sequence). This CDR3 reads CASSPLGWGVDGYTF.